These T cell receptor beta chains were read from a single sample in a study of blood T cell repertoires in COVID-19. Some clones are missing from TCRdb's copy, which holds only in-frame ones; the method was immunoSEQ multiplex PCR. The sample has tens of thousands of clones, under 80% seen once. The sequenced material came from peripheral blood. The origin of the receptors is a woman between 65 and 79 years old with active or convalescent COVID-19. Each CDR3 is given with its conserved first and last residue. A D gene is named only where the DNA matches it firmly. Size tells how often a clone was seen (once, few, many) or the class of an expanded clone, and some rows leave it out.

>TRBJ2-7|NA|NA|TRBV5-6
CASSLSGDEQYF
TGTGCCAGCAGCTTGTCAGGGGACGAGCAGTACTTC
>TRBJ2-1|NA|TRBD2|TRBV10-2
CASSESKGRGGSKSSYNEQFF
TGCGCCAGCAGTGAGTCTAAGGGGCGGGGGGGTTCGAAGAGCTCCTACAATGAGCAGTTCTTC
>TRBJ2-7|NA|TRBD1|TRBV10-1
CAGRDRVGEQYF
TGCGCCGGCCGGGACAGGGTCGGGGAGCAGTACTTC
>TRBJ1-2|NA|TRBD1|TRBV20-1
CSASGYRGGYGYTF
TGCAGTGCTAGTGGGTACAGGGGCGGCTATGGCTACACCTTC
>TRBJ2-2|NA|TRBD1|TRBV5-1
CASSLGGASGELFF
TGCGCCAGCAGCTTAGGGGGCGCGTCCGGGGAGCTGTTTTTT
>TRBJ2-7|NA|NA|TRBV6-5
CASSYTPLAHEQYF
TGTGCCAGCAGTTACACCCCATTGGCCCACGAGCAGTACTTC
>TRBJ2-7|NA|TRBD2|TRBV4-1
CASSQVGAGGLEQYF
TGCGCCAGCAGCCAAGTCGGAGCGGGGGGCCTCGAGCAGTACTTC
>TRBJ1-1|medium-sized|NA|TRBV19
CASRRATEAFF
TGTGCCAGTCGCAGGGCCACTGAAGCTTTCTTT
>TRBJ1-3|few|TRBD1|TRBV3-1/TRBV3-2
CASSQDRGLGNTIYF
TGTGCCAGCAGCCAAGACAGGGGGCTTGGAAACACCATATATTTT
>TRBJ1-4|NA|NA|TRBV9
CASSPSGKTNEKLFF
TGTGCCAGCAGCCCGTCAGGAAAAACTAATGAAAAACTGTTTTTT
>TRBJ1-6|NA|NA|TRBV11-2
CASTRDSTLHF
TGTGCCAGCACCCGGGACTCAACCCTCCACTTT
>TRBJ1-4|NA|NA|TRBV18
CASSPRSTNEKPFF
TGTGCCAGCTCACCGCGGTCAACTAATGAAAAACCGTTTTTT
>TRBJ2-7|NA|NA|TRBV7-8
CASSLILAYEQYF
TGTGCCAGCAGCTTAATCCTAGCGTACGAGCAGTACTTC
>TRBJ2-3|few|TRBD2|TRBV2
CARRLAGMDTQYF
TGTGCCAGGAGACTAGCGGGGATGGATACGCAGTATTTT
>TRBJ2-1|NA|TRBD2|TRBV6-2/TRBV6-3
CASSRGTSGGGEQFF
TGTGCCAGCAGCCGCGGGACTAGCGGGGGCGGTGAGCAGTTCTTC
>TRBJ1-5|NA|NA|TRBV11-2
CASSRGRSPESPQHF
TGTGCCAGCAGCCGAGGGAGGAGCCCCGAGTCGCCCCAGCATTTT
>TRBJ2-5|NA|TRBD1|TRBV10-3
CAIRTGEETQYF
TGTGCCATCCGGACAGGGGAAGAGACCCAGTACTTC
>TRBJ2-2|NA|NA|TRBV19
CASRMEGNTGELFF
TGTGCCAGTAGAATGGAGGGTAACACCGGGGAGCTGTTTTTT
>TRBJ2-1|NA|NA|TRBV2
CASSEVYSYNEQFF
TGTGCCAGCAGTGAAGTTTATTCTTACAATGAGCAGTTCTTC
>TRBJ1-1|NA|NA|TRBV6-6
CASKRVPSGVNTEAFF
TGTGCCAGCAAGAGGGTACCGTCTGGAGTGAACACTGAAGCTTTCTTT
>TRBJ1-1|NA|TRBD1|TRBV19
CASSIPGQGGAAEAFF
TGTGCCAGTAGTATACCGGGACAGGGGGGTGCTGCGGAAGCTTTCTTT
>TRBJ1-6|NA|NA|TRBV6-5
CASSYSRVQNNSPLHF
TGTGCCAGCAGTTACTCCCGCGTTCAAAACAATTCACCCCTCCACTTT
>TRBJ1-1|medium-sized|NA|TRBV19
CATGQTMNTEAFF
TGTGCCACAGGACAGACCATGAACACTGAAGCTTTCTTT
>TRBJ1-1|NA|NA|TRBV9
CASSEHPNTEAFF
TGTGCCAGCAGCGAGCATCCTAACACTGAAGCTTTCTTT
>TRBJ1-6|NA|NA|TRBV6-5
CASRLGSSYNSPLHF
TGTGCCAGCAGACTCGGGAGCTCCTATAATTCACCCCTCCACTTT
>TRBJ2-1|once|TRBD1|TRBV19
CASSPRDRNNEQFF
TGTGCCAGTAGTCCGAGGGACAGAAACAATGAGCAGTTCTTC
>TRBJ1-1|NA|NA|TRBV5-4
CASSKGREDMNTEAFF
TGTGCCAGCAGCAAAGGACGGGAAGACATGAACACTGAAGCTTTCTTT
>TRBJ1-2|NA|NA|TRBV29-1
CSAKTPAIGYTF
TGCAGCGCCAAGACACCCGCAATTGGCTACACCTTC
>TRBJ2-2|once|NA|TRBV28
CASRLPWEAGELFF
TGTGCCAGCAGACTGCCTTGGGAGGCCGGGGAGCTGTTTTTT
>TRBJ1-1|NA|NA|TRBV5-8
CASIKRGGMNTEAFF
TGTGCCAGCATAAAAAGGGGGGGGATGAACACTGAAGCTTTCTTT
>TRBJ2-3|NA|TRBD2|TRBV5-6
CASTRRGGLRTDTQYF
TGTGCCAGCACCCGACGCGGGGGGCTCCGCACAGATACGCAGTATTTT
>TRBJ1-1|NA|NA|TRBV18
CASSPGNTEAFF
TGTGCCAGCTCACCCGGGAACACTGAAGCTTTCTTT
>TRBJ1-5|NA|TRBD1|TRBV18
CASSPPGQGGKPQHF
TGTGCCAGCTCACCCCCGGGACAGGGTGGGAAGCCCCAGCATTTT
>TRBJ1-2|NA|TRBD1|TRBV7-2
CASSFGQGSLGYTF
TGTGCCAGCAGCTTCGGACAGGGATCGTTGGGCTACACCTTC
>TRBJ2-2|NA|TRBD2|TRBV5-6
CASSSGLAGELFF
TGTGCCAGCAGCTCGGGACTAGCCGGGGAGCTGTTTTTT
>TRBJ2-2|NA|NA|TRBV30
CAWWSKEANTGELFF
TGTGCCTGGTGGTCAAAGGAGGCGAACACCGGGGAGCTGTTTTTT
>TRBJ1-1|once|NA|TRBV4-3
CASSQDRSAGRGMNTEAFF
TGCGCCAGCAGCCAAGATAGGTCGGCAGGCCGGGGGATGAACACTGAAGCTTTCTTT
>TRBJ2-1|NA|TRBD2|TRBV27
CASSLRTSGNNEQFF
TGTGCCAGCAGTCTCCGGACTAGCGGGAACAATGAGCAGTTCTTC
>TRBJ1-2|few|NA|TRBV24-1
CATSEAGANYGYTF
TGTGCCACCAGTGAGGCAGGGGCTAACTATGGCTACACCTTC
>TRBJ2-7|once|NA|TRBV6-5
CASSSLGLTFYEQYF
TGTGCCAGCAGTTCGCTGGGACTCACCTTCTACGAGCAGTACTTC
>TRBJ2-3|NA|TRBD1|TRBV7-7
CASSLGTGTDTQYF
TGTGCCAGCAGCCTGGGGACAGGCACAGATACGCAGTATTTT
>TRBJ2-1|NA|NA|TRBV10-1
CASSGQTANEQFF
TGCGCCAGCAGTGGACAGACCGCCAATGAGCAGTTCTTC
>TRBJ1-1|NA|NA|TRBV5-4
CASSLNAGEAFF
TGTGCCAGCAGCTTGAATGCAGGGGAAGCTTTCTTT
>TRBJ1-1|NA|NA|TRBV7-3
CASSWDMNTEAFF
TGTGCCAGCAGCTGGGACATGAACACTGAAGCTTTCTTT
>TRBJ2-7|NA|NA|TRBV10-2
CASSLQGFAYEQYF
TGCGCCAGCAGCCTACAGGGCTTCGCCTACGAGCAGTACTTC
>TRBJ2-3|NA|TRBD2|TRBV7-2
CASRLDPSGRAVDTQYF
TGTGCCAGCAGGCTCGACCCCAGCGGGAGGGCCGTAGATACGCAGTATTTT
>TRBJ2-7|NA|NA|TRBV4-3
CASSQEIWRSEQYF
TGCGCCAGCAGCCAAGAGATCTGGCGGAGCGAGCAGTACTTC
>TRBJ2-3|NA|TRBD2|TRBV2
CASTAGVWDTQYF
TGTGCCAGCACAGCGGGGGTGTGGGATACGCAGTATTTT
>TRBJ2-1|NA|TRBD2|TRBV12-3/TRBV12-4
CASSLGGDEQFF
TGTGCCAGCAGCCTCGGGGGGGATGAGCAGTTCTTC
>TRBJ2-1|NA|TRBD2|TRBV7-8
CASSRDVTSGVREQFF
TGTGCCAGCAGCCGAGACGTAACTAGCGGGGTGAGAGAGCAGTTCTTC
>TRBJ1-2|NA|NA|TRBV7-2
CASSLGASGQVYGYTF
TGTGCCAGCAGCTTAGGGGCCTCGGGACAAGTTTATGGCTACACCTTC